The 18 T cell receptor beta chains listed next were all sequenced from one sample in a study of cytomegalovirus exposure and HLA in healthy donors. Primers: 60 Vbeta forward and 13 Jbeta reverse. The assay was immunoSEQ multiplex PCR, and TCRdb's table has in-frame clones only and misses some. The top ten hold 1.2% to 1.5% of the sample, which has about 130,000 clones, approximately 77% seen once. What was sequenced was PBMCs. Receptor source: a woman aged 35 to 49 in good health and CMV-seronegative.

The genes are TRBV28 and TRBJ1-5, with 7 bases fitting TRBD1. Germline CDR1 and CDR2: MDHEN and SYDVKM. V trimming: 5 bases; J trimming: 9 bases; junction bases outside the gene matches: 16. CDR3 length: 16 residues. CDR3 region: CASSPLEGAGGVPQHF. The CDR3 coding sequence is TGTGCCAGCAGTCCCCTTGAGGGGGCCGGGGGGGTGCCCCAGCATTTT.

The V and J genes are TRBV29-1 and TRBJ2-2; TRBD2 might be the D (7 bases). The CDR3 spans 16 residues. Germline V lookup: CDR1 SQVTM, CDR2 ANQGSEA. The V end lost 4 bases, the J end lost 3 bases, and 18 bases lay between the germline ends. The chain's CDR3 is CSVGTFGGADTGELFF. The CDR3 DNA follows: TGCAGCGTTGGAACCTTTGGGGGGGCGGACACCGGGGAGCTGTTTTTT.

The chain has TRBV5-1 and TRBJ2-1; D call uncertain. The V gene lost 0 bases and the J gene lost 2 bases, with 9 bases spanning the gap. The CDR3 has 15 residues. Germline V gives CDR1 SGHRS, CDR2 YFSETQ. In DNA form, the CDR3 reads TGCGCCAGCAGCTTGGGGCCGAACCCCTACAATGAGCAGTTCTTC. Its protein is CASSLGPNPYNEQFF.

This CDR3 reads CSVDPELLWNYGYTF. CDR3 sequence (DNA): TGCAGCGTTGATCCGGAGCTCTTATGGAACTATGGCTACACCTTC. This chain joins TRBV29-1 and TRBJ1-2, with D unclear. V was pared by 3 bases and J by 2 bases, with 16 bases between. The germline V gene encodes CDR1 SQVTM and CDR2 ANQGSEA. This CDR3 is 15 amino acids long.

The gene calls are TRBV7-9 and TRBJ1-1, with 8 bases matching TRBD1. The J segment lost 0 bases and the V segment lost 1 base, leaving 10 bases of the junction unmatched. Germline V gene sequence: CDR1 SEHNR, CDR2 FQNEAQ (reference sequence). This CDR3 has 18 residues. This CDR3 is CASSLGQGAIDLNTEAFF. The CDR3 DNA reads as TGTGCCAGCAGCTTAGGGCAGGGGGCGATTGACTTGAACACTGAAGCTTTCTTT.

The chain is built from TRBV15 and TRBJ1-2; unclear D gene. The CDR3 runs 16 residues. CDR1 and CDR2 from the germline V gene are LNHNV and YYDKDF (reference sequence). V lost 0 bases and J lost 0, with 11 bases in between. CDR3 in amino acids: CATSRELTGPNYGYTF. CDR3 nucleotides: TGTGCCACCAGCAGAGAATTAACGGGTCCTAACTATGGCTACACCTTC.

J is TRBJ2-1 and V is TRBV5-4; tentatively, D is TRBD2 (5 bases). There are 12 residues in the CDR3. Trimming removed 4 bases from V and 10 bases from J, with 12 bases in between. From germline, CDR1 is SGHNT and CDR2 YYREEE (reference sequence). The CDR3 DNA reads TGTGCCAGCAGCCTAACCGGGAAAGAGCAGTTCTTC. Translation gives CASSLTGKEQFF.

The chain employs TRBV6-6 and TRBJ1-2; D possibly corresponds to TRBD1 (5 bases). This CDR3 region has 15 residues. V lost 5 bases to trimming and J lost 5 bases, with 18 bases between them. Germline CDR1 and CDR2: MNHNY and SVGAGI (reference sequence). CDR3 residues: CASSSRRQGLYGYTF. CDR3 coding DNA: TGTGCCAGCAGTAGCCGACGTCAGGGATTATATGGCTACACCTTC.

The J gene is TRBJ1-2, the V gene TRBV7-9; 8 bases are shared with TRBD1. Germline loops: CDR1 SEHNR, CDR2 FQNEAQ (reference sequence). The length of the CDR3 is 13 residues. V shed 3 bases and J 8 bases; nucleotides not matched to a gene: 5. The CDR3 DNA reads TGTGCCAGCAGCTTTGGACAGGGTTACGGCTACACCTTC. It is translated as CASSFGQGYGYTF.

This rearrangement joins TRBV5-1 to TRBJ2-3; TRBD2 matches at 9 bases. The CDR3 spans 16 residues. The V segment lost 5 bases and the J segment 0 bases; nucleotides outside the gene matches: 7. Germline V gives CDR1 SGHRS, CDR2 YFSETQ. This CDR3 reads CASSVSGGSSTDTQYF. CDR3 nucleotide sequence: TGCGCCAGCAGTGTTAGCGGGGGTTCTAGCACAGATACGCAGTATTTT.

The chain has TRBV27 and TRBJ1-2; 10 nucleotides agree with TRBD1. This CDR3 spans 13 amino acids. Germline assignment: CDR1 MNHEY and CDR2 SMNVEV (reference sequence). Losses at the gene ends were 10 bases for V and 8 bases for J; bases not matched to a gene: 10. The CDR3 sequence is CATKTGGAGGYTF. The DNA for the CDR3 is TGTGCCACCAAGACAGGGGGCGCAGGAGGCTACACCTTC.

The chain employs TRBV6-5 and TRBJ1-1; D not resolved. The CDR3 is 15 amino acids. Germline CDR1 and CDR2: MNHEY and SVGAGI. V was trimmed by 0 bases and J by 4 bases, leaving 12 bases between them. The CDR3 sequence is CASSYSTGVPTEAFF. In DNA form, the CDR3 reads TGTGCCAGCAGTTACTCGACCGGGGTCCCCACTGAAGCTTTCTTT.

J is TRBJ2-7 and V is TRBV19; 7 bases fit TRBD1. Germline CDR1 is LNHDA and CDR2 is SQIVND (reference sequence). This CDR3 is built from 15 residues. With 6 bases clipped from V and 5 bases from J, the junction kept 13 bases outside the gene matches. The CDR3 sequence is CASSPIDRATDEQYF. In DNA form, the CDR3 reads TGTGCCAGTAGCCCTATTGACAGGGCCACCGACGAGCAGTACTTC.

This chain uses TRBV1 with TRBJ2-3; the table's D call TRBD1 went unverified against the DNA. TRBV1 is classified as a pseudogene. This CDR3 has 16 amino acids. For the CDR3, the DNA is TGCACCAGCAGCAGGCCCGAGGACATTATCACAGATACGCAGTATTTT. Residues: CTSSRPEDIITDTQYF.

The chain carries TRBV6-6 and TRBJ2-5; TRBD1 matches at 7 bases. The CDR3 has 13 amino acids. Trimming removed 7 bases from V and 5 bases from J; junction bases left unmatched: 7. The germline V gene has CDR1 MNHNY and CDR2 SVGAGI (reference sequence). Written as DNA, the CDR3 is TGTGCCAGCACCAACAGGGGCGGCGAGACCCAGTACTTC. This codes for CASTNRGGETQYF.

This clone has more than one count but fewer than ten. The J gene is TRBJ1-5, the V gene TRBV10-3; tentative D call: TRBD1 (5 bases). CDR3 size: 14 residues. Germline values: CDR1 ENHRY, CDR2 SYGVKD. Trimming took off 8 bases at V and 4 bases at J, with 15 bases between the two ends. This chain's CDR3 is CAIANSGTNQPQHF. CDR3 bases: TGTGCCATCGCAAACTCGGGGACTAATCAGCCCCAGCATTTT.

The CDR3 DNA is TGCGCCAGCAGCTTGGGTGGGACAGCTTATTACAATGAGCAGTTCTTC. This codes for CASSLGGTAYYNEQFF. The chain is built from TRBV5-1 and TRBJ2-1; 7 bases are a match to TRBD1. Germline V lookup: CDR1 SGHRS, CDR2 YFSETQ. V lost 0 bases, J lost 4 bases, and 7 bases stayed unmatched. This CDR3 has 16 amino acids. The variable domain in full, completed from reference TRBV5-1 and TRBJ2-1, reads KAGVTQTPRYLIKTRGQQVTLSCSPISGHRSVSWYQQTPGQGLQFLFEYFSETQRNKGNFPGRFSGRQFSNSRSEMNVSTLELGDSALYLCASSLGGTAYYNEQFFGPGTRLTVL.

A few counts support this clone. This rearrangement joins TRBV2 to TRBJ2-5; TRBD2 might be the D (5 bases). Trimming removed 10 bases from V and 4 bases from J, with 16 bases in between. CDR3 size: 13 residues. Germline V gene sequence: CDR1 SNHLY, CDR2 FYNNEI. The CDR3 protein is CATSSTRLETQYF. CDR3 DNA sequence: TGTGCCACCTCAAGCACTAGATTAGAGACCCAGTACTTC.